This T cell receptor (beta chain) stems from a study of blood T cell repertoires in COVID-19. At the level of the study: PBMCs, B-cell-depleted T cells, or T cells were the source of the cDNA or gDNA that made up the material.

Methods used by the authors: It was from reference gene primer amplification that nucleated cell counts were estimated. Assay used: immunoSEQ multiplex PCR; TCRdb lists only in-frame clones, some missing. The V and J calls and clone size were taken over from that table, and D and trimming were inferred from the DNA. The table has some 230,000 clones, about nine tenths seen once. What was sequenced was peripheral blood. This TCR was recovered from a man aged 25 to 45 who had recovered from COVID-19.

The CDR3, as DNA: TGTGCCAGCAGTTACTACAGATCCCCTGACCAGCCCCAGCATTTT. It yields the protein CASSYYRSPDQPQHF. The V gene is TRBV6-6, the J gene TRBJ1-5, with D unresolved. This CDR3 is built from 15 residues. Germline lookup yields CDR1 MNHNY and CDR2 SVGAGI (reference sequence). The ends were cut back, 1 base at V and 7 bases at J, with 14 bases in the middle.